These T cell receptor beta chains were read from a single sample in a study of cytomegalovirus exposure and HLA in healthy donors. The data were produced by immunoSEQ multiplex PCR, yet TCRdb's version contains in-frame clones alone and is incomplete. The top ten clones hold more than 0.55% of a sample with about 180,000 clones, 70% to 80% of them seen once. The sample was PBMCs. Source of these receptors: a middle-aged woman in good health and CMV-seronegative. CDR3s include the opening cysteine and the closing phenylalanine or tryptophan. D genes are given only for firm matches. Rows give clone size only sometimes, using once, few, many, or a class for an expanded clone.

clone_size: -; j_call: TRBJ1-1; v_call: TRBV25-1; d_call: TRBD1; cdr3_aa: CASSESGQGRNTEAFF; cdr3_nt: TGTGCCAGCAGTGAATCGGGACAGGGCCGGAACACTGAAGCTTTCTTT
clone_size: few; j_call: TRBJ1-2; v_call: TRBV6-5; d_call: -; cdr3_aa: CASSPRQLYGYTF; cdr3_nt: TGTGCCAGCAGTCCCAGACAGTTATATGGCTACACCTTC
clone_size: -; j_call: TRBJ1-1; v_call: TRBV5-1; d_call: TRBD1; cdr3_aa: CASSLGVRGLSTEAFF; cdr3_nt: TGCGCCAGCAGCTTGGGAGTCAGGGGGCTTAGCACTGAAGCTTTCTTT
clone_size: once; j_call: TRBJ1-5; v_call: TRBV2; d_call: TRBD1; cdr3_aa: CASSSDRGVRSNQPQHF; cdr3_nt: TGTGCCAGCAGCTCAGACAGGGGAGTGCGTAGCAATCAGCCCCAGCATTTT
clone_size: few; j_call: TRBJ2-7; v_call: TRBV6-6; d_call: TRBD1; cdr3_aa: CASSYSFRDSYYEQYF; cdr3_nt: TGTGCCAGCAGTTACTCTTTCCGGGACAGCTACTACGAGCAGTACTTC
clone_size: -; j_call: TRBJ2-3; v_call: TRBV7-6; d_call: TRBD2; cdr3_aa: CASSSGGGLLAGETTDTQYF; cdr3_nt: TGTGCCAGCAGCTCCGGAGGGGGGCTCCTAGCGGGGGAGACCACAGATACGCAGTATTTT
clone_size: -; j_call: TRBJ1-1; v_call: TRBV11-3; d_call: TRBD1; cdr3_aa: CASTSTGDVTEAFF; cdr3_nt: TGTGCCAGCACCTCCACAGGGGATGTGACTGAAGCTTTCTTT
clone_size: few; j_call: TRBJ2-1; v_call: TRBV5-1; d_call: -; cdr3_aa: CASSLAVRGNEQFF; cdr3_nt: TGCGCCAGCAGCTTGGCCGTTAGGGGCAATGAGCAGTTCTTC
clone_size: -; j_call: TRBJ2-2; v_call: TRBV9; d_call: -; cdr3_aa: CASSVLTGMNTGELFF; cdr3_nt: TGTGCCAGCAGCGTTCTCACAGGGATGAACACCGGGGAGCTGTTTTTT
clone_size: -; j_call: TRBJ1-1; v_call: TRBV5-8; d_call: -; cdr3_aa: CASSLGQGKIAFF; cdr3_nt: TGTGCCAGCAGCTTGGGTCAGGGAAAGATTGCTTTCTTT
clone_size: -; j_call: TRBJ2-7; v_call: TRBV6-1; d_call: -; cdr3_aa: CASETQRGYEQYF; cdr3_nt: TGTGCCAGCGAGACACAACGGGGGTACGAGCAGTACTTC
clone_size: -; j_call: TRBJ1-2; v_call: TRBV7-8; d_call: TRBD1; cdr3_aa: CASSLRTGDLYGYTF; cdr3_nt: TGTGCCAGCAGCTTAAGGACAGGAGATCTCTATGGCTACACCTTC
clone_size: -; j_call: TRBJ1-3; v_call: TRBV18; d_call: -; cdr3_aa: CASSPLTELGNTIYF; cdr3_nt: TGTGCCAGCTCACCACTAACAGAACTTGGAAACACCATATATTTT
clone_size: -; j_call: TRBJ1-2; v_call: TRBV27; d_call: -; cdr3_aa: CASSFRGLPGGYTF; cdr3_nt: TGTGCCAGCAGTTTTCGTGGTCTCCCGGGGGGCTACACCTTC
clone_size: -; j_call: TRBJ2-7; v_call: TRBV2; d_call: TRBD1; cdr3_aa: CASSEQWTGDEQYF; cdr3_nt: TGTGCCAGCAGTGAACAGTGGACAGGGGACGAGCAGTACTTC
clone_size: -; j_call: TRBJ2-7; v_call: TRBV11-2; d_call: TRBD2; cdr3_aa: CASSLGTSGRAPYEQYF; cdr3_nt: TGTGCCAGCAGCTTAGGGACTAGCGGGAGAGCCCCCTACGAGCAGTACTTC
clone_size: -; j_call: TRBJ2-1; v_call: TRBV15; d_call: TRBD2; cdr3_aa: CATSKWGLGNEQFF; cdr3_nt: TGTGCCACCAGCAAGTGGGGACTAGGCAATGAGCAGTTCTTC
clone_size: once; j_call: TRBJ1-6; v_call: TRBV18; d_call: TRBD1; cdr3_aa: CASSKGQDNSPLHF; cdr3_nt: TGTGCCAGCTCAAAGGGACAGGATAATTCACCCCTCCACTTT
clone_size: -; j_call: TRBJ2-1; v_call: TRBV7-9; d_call: -; cdr3_aa: CASSLETGMLGGQFF; cdr3_nt: TGTGCCAGCAGCTTAGAGACGGGAATGTTAGGCGGGCAGTTCTTC
clone_size: -; j_call: TRBJ2-2; v_call: TRBV4-3; d_call: TRBD2; cdr3_aa: CASSRHLLAGGSTGELFF; cdr3_nt: TGCGCCAGCAGCCGACATTTACTAGCGGGAGGGTCGACCGGGGAGCTGTTTTTT
clone_size: -; j_call: TRBJ1-2; v_call: TRBV6-5; d_call: -; cdr3_aa: CASSYSRQEVYGYTF; cdr3_nt: TGTGCCAGCAGTTACTCGAGGCAGGAGGTCTATGGCTACACCTTC
clone_size: -; j_call: TRBJ1-2; v_call: TRBV7-9; d_call: -; cdr3_aa: CASSLAARGGYGYTF; cdr3_nt: TGTGCCAGCAGCTTAGCCGCCAGGGGTGGCTATGGCTACACCTTC
clone_size: -; j_call: TRBJ1-6; v_call: TRBV30; d_call: -; cdr3_aa: CAWKNRGGRSSYNSPLHF; cdr3_nt: TGTGCCTGGAAAAATCGCGGGGGAAGGAGCTCCTATAATTCACCCCTCCACTTT
clone_size: -; j_call: TRBJ1-5; v_call: TRBV5-1; d_call: -; cdr3_aa: CASSEGTRDNQPQHF; cdr3_nt: TGCGCCAGCAGCGAAGGGACAAGGGATAATCAGCCCCAGCATTTT
clone_size: few; j_call: TRBJ1-2; v_call: TRBV2; d_call: -; cdr3_aa: CASKGGLNYGYTF; cdr3_nt: TGTGCCAGCAAAGGAGGGCTTAACTATGGCTACACCTTC
clone_size: -; j_call: TRBJ1-1; v_call: TRBV6-5; d_call: -; cdr3_aa: CASSNLGTNTEAFF; cdr3_nt: TGTGCCAGCAGTAACCTGGGCACGAACACTGAAGCTTTCTTT